The 19 T cell receptor beta chains listed next were all sequenced from one sample in a study of OX40 agonist ivuxolimab in advanced cancers. Profiling relied on immunoSEQ multiplex PCR, and the TCRdb table lists in-frame clones only, not all of them. The sample gives approximately 76,000 clones, about 89% of which show up once; over 0.6% is in the top ten. Sequences were derived from CD4+ or CD8+ T cells sorted from blood, sampled in a trial of the OX40 agonist ivuxolimab. Every receptor here comes from an adult with an advanced solid tumor such as melanoma, head and neck, liver or kidney cancer.

This chain uses TRBV6-6 with TRBJ2-1, with D unclear. This CDR3 region has 11 residues. Per germline, CDR1 MNHNY and CDR2 SVGAGI (reference sequence). Trimming took 6 bases from V and 10 from J, leaving 10 bases between them. The CDR3 region has the DNA TGTGCCAGCAGCCCCCTGCGGGAGCAGTTCTTC. It translates to CASSPLREQFF.

This clone was counted a few times. The chain couples TRBV7-2 to TRBJ2-5, with D tentatively TRBD1 or TRBD2 (5 bases each). The CDR3 loop spans 15 amino acids. Germline V gene data show CDR1 as SGHTA and CDR2 as FQGNSA. Trimming removed 1 base at V and 4 bases at J, with 13 bases between. The CDR3 is CASSLDRGQGETQYF. The CDR3 DNA follows: TGTGCCAGCAGCTTAGACCGGGGTCAGGGAGAGACCCAGTACTTC.

There are a few counts of this clone. The genes are TRBV14 and TRBJ2-3; D not resolved. The germline V gene encodes CDR1 SGHDN and CDR2 FVKESK. CDR3 length: 17 amino acids. V gave up 3 bases and J gave up 0 bases, with 16 bases separating them. Here the CDR3 reads CASSQYSKLTSTDTQYF. The CDR3, as DNA: TGTGCCAGCAGCCAGTACAGCAAATTAACTAGCACAGATACGCAGTATTTT. Complete variable domain (other parts from reference TRBV14 and TRBJ2-3): EAGVTQFPSHSVIEKGQTVTLRCDPISGHDNLYWYRRVMGKEIKFLLHFVKESKQDESGMPNNRFLAERTGGTYSTLKVQPAELEDSGVYFCASSQYSKLTSTDTQYFGPGTRLTVL.

The genes are TRBV7-2 and TRBJ2-4, with a tentative D call TRBD2 (7 bases). Germline V lookup: CDR1 SGHTA, CDR2 FQGNSA. Trimming left V 6 bases short and J 6 bases short, with 18 bases between. This CDR3 contains 15 residues. This CDR3 is CASRGIRGGINIQYF. In DNA, the CDR3 is TGTGCCAGCAGAGGCATTAGGGGGGGAATAAACATTCAGTACTTC.

The DNA for the CDR3 is TGTGCCAGCAGCCCTCGGACAGGGGTTAACTACGAGCAGTACTTC. The encoded protein is CASSPRTGVNYEQYF. V and J are TRBV11-1 and TRBJ2-7; 9 nucleotides line up with TRBD1. There are 15 residues in the CDR3. CDR1 SGHAT and CDR2 FQDESV come from the germline V gene (reference sequence). The V gene end was trimmed by 5 bases and the J gene end by 3 bases; junction bases not matched to a gene: 8.

The chain joins TRBV30 to TRBJ1-3, with D hard to call. Germline V gives CDR1 GTSNPN, CDR2 SVGIG (reference sequence). This CDR3 is 15 amino acids long. V gave up 0 bases and J gave up 6 bases, with 15 bases separating them. The CDR3 loop reads CAWSVNRRPENTIYF. CDR3 sequence (DNA): TGTGCCTGGAGTGTAAACAGACGGCCTGAAAACACCATATATTTT.

This rearrangement joins TRBV28 to TRBJ1-5, with D hard to call. Germline-derived CDR1 and CDR2 are MDHEN and SYDVKM. There are 12 residues in the CDR3. Trimming removed 7 bases at V and 11 bases at J, with 15 bases between. The chain's CDR3 is CASTRGGGAQHF. The CDR3 DNA is TGTGCCAGCACGCGAGGTGGCGGGGCCCAGCATTTT.

The chain carries TRBV7-7 and TRBJ2-2, with D perhaps TRBD2 (5 bases). The CDR3 is made up of 17 amino acids. Trimming took 5 bases from V and 2 from J, leaving 18 bases between them. Looked up from germline, CDR1 is SSHAT and CDR2 is FNYEAQ (reference sequence). The CDR3 region is CASSPAGGHQNTGELFF. DNA of the CDR3: TGTGCCAGCAGCCCCGCGGGCGGGCACCAAAACACCGGGGAGCTGTTTTTT.

The genes are TRBV28 and TRBJ1-1; D gene unclear. CDR3 length: 14 amino acids. Germline V gene data show CDR1 as MDHEN and CDR2 as SYDVKM. Trimming removed 6 bases at V and 1 base at J, with 12 bases between. In DNA form, the CDR3 reads TGTGCCAGCAGCCCGGCAGCGTGGAACACTGAAGCTTTCTTT. Its protein is CASSPAAWNTEAFF.

The rearrangement joins TRBV5-1 to TRBJ1-1; perhaps TRBD1 as D (5 bases). The V gene's germline CDR1 is SGHRS and CDR2 YFSETQ. V lost 4 bases and J 5 bases, leaving 21 bases between the germline ends. The length of the CDR3 is 16 residues. As DNA, the CDR3 is TGCGCCAGCAGCCCGGAAGCCGTAACGGGGACGACTGAAGCTTTCTTT. This sequence encodes CASSPEAVTGTTEAFF.

The J gene is TRBJ1-5, the V gene TRBV30; D ambiguous. The CDR3 covers 13 residues. V dropped 0 bases and J dropped 5 bases, with 8 bases sitting between them. Germline values: CDR1 GTSNPN, CDR2 SVGIG (reference sequence). The CDR3, as DNA: TGTGCCTGGAGTGTATCCCAACATCAGCCCCAGCATTTT. This encodes CAWSVSQHQPQHF. Looking up the rest from reference TRBV30 and TRBJ1-5 gives the full variable domain: SQTIHQWPATLVQPVGSPLSLECTVEGTSNPNLYWYRQAAGRGLQLLFYSVGIGQISSEVPQNLSASRPQDRQFILSSKKLLLSDSGFYLCAWSVSQHQPQHFGDGTRLSIL.

The rearrangement uses TRBV19 and TRBJ1-2; 9 bases agree with TRBD1. CDR1 and CDR2 (germline): LNHDA, SQIVND (reference sequence). The CDR3 runs to 14 residues. Trimming at V came to 6 bases and at J to 8 bases, leaving 10 bases not matched to a gene. The DNA for the CDR3 is TGTGCCAGTAGCCGCGTACAGGGGGCGGAGGGCTACACCTTC. It is translated as CASSRVQGAEGYTF. Variable domain in full (rest from reference TRBV19 and TRBJ1-2): DGGITQSPKYLFRKEGQNVTLSCEQNLNHDAMYWYRQDPGQGLRLIYYSQIVNDFQKGDIAEGYSVSREKKESFPLTVTSAQKNPTAFYLCASSRVQGAEGYTFGSGTRLTVV.

A few counts support this clone. The chain uses TRBV10-1 and TRBJ2-1; maybe TRBD2 (6 bases). The CDR3 totals 15 residues. V lost 2 bases, J lost 5 bases, and 13 bases lay in between. Germline V gives CDR1 WNHNN, CDR2 SYGVQD (reference sequence). CDR3 region: CASSEPGSGDNEQFF. The DNA of the CDR3 is TGCGCCAGCAGTGAGCCCGGTAGCGGTGACAATGAGCAGTTCTTC.

This rearrangement joins TRBV30 to TRBJ2-6, with 9 bases lining up with TRBD1. J gave up 3 bases and V 5 bases, and 8 bases lay outside the gene matches. CDR1 is GTSNPN, CDR2 SVGIG, per germline (reference sequence). CDR3 size: 16 residues. The CDR3 DNA reads as TGTGCCTGGGAACCGGGACAGGGAATTGGGGCCAACGTCCTGACTTTC. It yields the protein CAWEPGQGIGANVLTF.

This clone was observed a few times. This rearrangement joins TRBV5-6 to TRBJ1-4; a possible D gene is TRBD1 (5 bases). The CDR3 has 16 residues. V gave up 3 bases and J gave up 3 bases, with 15 bases separating them. Germline CDR1 and CDR2: SGHDT and YYEEEE. In nucleotides, the CDR3 is TGTGCCAGCAGCTCGATTCAGGGTTCATCTAATGAAAAACTGTTTTTT. Protein product: CASSSIQGSSNEKLFF.

The chain has TRBV11-2 and TRBJ1-5, with D uncertain. This CDR3 contains 12 residues. CDR1 SGHAT and CDR2 FQNNGV come from the germline V gene. Trimming removed 5 bases at V and 11 bases at J, with 13 bases between. The CDR3 loop is CASSPSGRAQHF. CDR3 nucleotide sequence: TGTGCCAGCAGCCCCTCCGGGAGGGCCCAGCATTTT.

The chain recombines TRBV5-1 with TRBJ2-3, with 8 bases that match TRBD1. Germline values: CDR1 SGHRS, CDR2 YFSETQ. This CDR3 contains 16 residues. The trim removed 4 bases at V and 3 bases at J, leaving 10 bases unmatched. The CDR3 nucleotides read TGCGCCAGCAGCGTTGTCGGGACAGGATCTACAGATACGCAGTATTTT. Translating it yields CASSVVGTGSTDTQYF.

The chain employs TRBV27 and TRBJ2-2; the D is unclear. Per the germline V gene, CDR1 is MNHEY and CDR2 is SMNVEV (reference sequence). Trimming pared 5 bases from V and 0 bases from J, leaving 13 bases between. The CDR3 contains 16 residues. The CDR3 region has the DNA TGTGCCAGCAGTATTAGTGCAGCGTCGAACACCGGGGAGCTGTTTTTT. Translated: CASSISAASNTGELFF.

This rearrangement joins TRBV4-3 to TRBJ1-2; D is ambiguous. With 0 bases removed from V and 8 bases from J, the gap between germline ends came to 16 bases. Germline V gene lookup returns CDR1 LGHNA and CDR2 YSLEER. CDR3 length: 15 amino acids. In DNA form, the CDR3 reads TGCGCCAGCAGCCAAGATACCGGCCCCCCGGGAGGCTACACCTTC. Translated: CASSQDTGPPGGYTF.